Below, 8 T cell receptor beta chains from the same sample are listed, as sequenced in a study of shared clonotypes between healthy human individuals. Generated by immunoSEQ multiplex PCR, the TCRdb table keeps only in-frame clones and is missing some. The profile shows 1.4 million to 1.5 million clones, approximately 97% of them singletons. Sequenced sample: naive CD4+ T cells sorted from blood. The subset was: CD45RA+ positively selected. Receptors were obtained from a young man in good health.

V usage is TRBV18 and J usage is TRBJ2-5; 7 bases match TRBD1. This CDR3 has 14 amino acids. Germline V gene data show CDR1 as KGHSH and CDR2 as LQKENI. The ends lost 0 bases at V and 5 bases at J; junction bases unmatched: 3. The CDR3 region has the DNA TGTGCCAGCTCACCACCAGGGGGCAGCGAGACCCAGTACTTC. Its protein product is CASSPPGGSETQYF.

This rearrangement joins TRBV15 to TRBJ2-7; TRBD1 might be the D (7 bases). Trimming removed 1 base from V and 4 bases from J, with 14 bases in between. This CDR3 is built from 15 residues. Germline V gene data show CDR1 as LNHNV and CDR2 as YYDKDF (reference sequence). The CDR3 is CATSRGGDSSYEQYF. The CDR3 coding sequence is TGTGCCACCAGCAGAGGGGGGGACAGTTCGTACGAGCAGTACTTC. Supplemented by reference TRBV15 and TRBJ2-7, the full variable domain reads DAMVIQNPRYQVTQFGKPVTLSCSQTLNHNVMYWYQQKSSQAPKLLFHYYDKDFNNEADTPDNFQSRRPNTSFCFLDIRSPGLGDTAMYLCATSRGGDSSYEQYFGPGTRLTVT.

V and J are TRBV15 and TRBJ2-7; D might be TRBD2 (6 bases). Germline CDR1 is LNHNV and CDR2 is YYDKDF (reference sequence). CDR3 size: 15 residues. The V end was cut by 0 bases, the J end by 6 bases, with 15 bases between. CDR3 residues: CATSRDRQGGREQYF. In DNA form, the CDR3 reads TGTGCCACCAGCAGAGATAGGCAGGGAGGTCGCGAGCAGTACTTC.

The rearrangement uses TRBV4-1 and TRBJ2-7, with D possibly called TRBD1 or TRBD2 (6 bases each). Germline V CDR1 and CDR2: MGHRA, YSYEKL. Trimming shortened V by 1 base and J by 4 bases, and 14 bases separated the two germline ends. The CDR3 totals 15 residues. As DNA, the CDR3 is TGCGCCAGCAGCCAAGGATGGGGGGCCGGTTACGAGCAGTACTTC. Translated, it gives CASSQGWGAGYEQYF.

V usage is TRBV11-2 and J usage is TRBJ2-7; possibly TRBD2 for D (7 bases). Germline CDR1 is SGHAT and CDR2 is FQNNGV. Deletions cut 5 bases from V and 6 bases from J, with 20 bases between. This CDR3 is built from 15 residues. CDR3 bases: TGTGCCAGCAGCCCCCCAGGTGGGGGGGCACGCGAGCAGTACTTC. Translation: CASSPPGGGAREQYF.

Here the CDR3 reads CASSLRPGESSYEQYF. The CDR3 nucleotides read TGTGCCAGCAGCTTAAGACCGGGAGAGAGCTCCTACGAGCAGTACTTC. The chain recombines TRBV7-2 with TRBJ2-7, with D perhaps TRBD2 (6 bases). CDR1 and CDR2 from the germline V gene are SGHTA and FQGNSA. The CDR3 contains 16 residues. V lost 2 bases, J lost 0 bases, and 14 bases lay in between.

V usage is TRBV4-1 and J usage is TRBJ2-1; the D is unclear. The germline V gene has CDR1 MGHRA and CDR2 YSYEKL. The CDR3 contains 13 residues. The V end was cut by 1 base, the J end by 12 bases, with 13 bases between. CDR3 residues: CASSQGLWQLQFF. The CDR3 DNA reads as TGCGCCAGCAGCCAAGGGTTGTGGCAGCTGCAGTTCTTC.

This rearrangement joins TRBV9 to TRBJ2-1; D remains unclear. The V end was cut by 0 bases, the J end by 8 bases, with 9 bases between. CDR1 is SGDLS and CDR2 is YYNGEE in the germline V gene. The CDR3 has 13 amino acids. The CDR3 region is CASSVAIWDEQFF. Here the CDR3 DNA reads TGTGCCAGCAGCGTAGCCATTTGGGATGAGCAGTTCTTC. Based on the CDR3 plus reference TRBV9 and TRBJ2-1, the full variable domain is DSGVTQTPKHLITATGQRVTLRCSPRSGDLSVYWYQQSLDQGLQFLIQYYNGEERAKGNILERFSAQQFPDLHSELNLSSLELGDSALYFCASSVAIWDEQFFGPGTRLTVL.